The 15 T cell receptor beta chains in this list originate from one sample, sequenced in a study of cytomegalovirus exposure and HLA in healthy donors. Vbeta (60) and Jbeta (13) primers were used in the PCR. The repertoire was sequenced with immunoSEQ multiplex PCR; TCRdb's copy has only in-frame clones and lacks some. The data contain about 190,000 clones, approximately 78% of them singletons. Sequenced material: PBMCs. These receptors were collected from a woman under 30 in good health and CMV-seronegative.

This clone has a single count. The chain couples TRBV7-3 to TRBJ1-1; D is unresolved. Germline assignment: CDR1 SGHTA and CDR2 FQGTGA. V was pared by 4 bases and J by 2 bases, with 14 bases between. This CDR3 is built from 15 residues. As DNA, the CDR3 is TGTGCCAGCAGCTCCGCAGGCATCGGAAACACTGAAGCTTTCTTT. This sequence encodes CASSSAGIGNTEAFF.

The chain is built from TRBV5-1 and TRBJ2-2, with 8 positions matching TRBD1. Germline V gene data show CDR1 as SGHRS and CDR2 as YFSETQ. CDR3 length equals 15 residues. Trimming cost V 4 bases and J 5 bases; bases outside gene matches: 7. The CDR3 is CASSPFTGGTGELFF. The CDR3 DNA reads TGCGCCAGCAGCCCTTTTACAGGGGGAACCGGGGAGCTGTTTTTT. The full variable domain, its missing parts supplied by reference TRBV5-1 and TRBJ2-2, is KAGVTQTPRYLIKTRGQQVTLSCSPISGHRSVSWYQQTPGQGLQFLFEYFSETQRNKGNFPGRFSGRQFSNSRSEMNVSTLELGDSALYLCASSPFTGGTGELFFGEGSRLTVL.

Comment on this clone: Other nucleotide sequences from this sample produce the same CDR3. The CDR3 bases are TGTGCCAGCAGCTTAGGAACTAGCGGGAACACCGGGGAGCTGTTTTTT. The encoded protein is CASSLGTSGNTGELFF. This chain uses TRBV7-9 with TRBJ2-2; TRBD2 matches 8 bases. The CDR3 is 16 amino acids. The trim removed 1 base at V and 1 base at J, leaving 2 bases unmatched. Germline V lookup: CDR1 SEHNR, CDR2 FQNEAQ (reference sequence).

This sequence joins TRBV9 and TRBJ1-1, with TRBD1 matching 11 bases. The V segment lost 4 bases and the J segment 5 bases; nucleotides outside the gene matches: 7. The CDR3 totals 15 residues. The germline V gene has CDR1 SGDLS and CDR2 YYNGEE. CDR3 DNA sequence: TGTGCCAGCAGCCCGGGACAGGGGGGAGGGACTGAAGCTTTCTTT. It translates to CASSPGQGGGTEAFF. Full variable domain (rest looked up from reference TRBV9 and TRBJ1-1): DSGVTQTPKHLITATGQRVTLRCSPRSGDLSVYWYQQSLDQGLQFLIQYYNGEERAKGNILERFSAQQFPDLHSELNLSSLELGDSALYFCASSPGQGGGTEAFFGQGTRLTVV.

This clone was detected many times. The rearrangement joins TRBV2 to TRBJ1-1; TRBD1 might be the D (5 bases). Germline-derived CDR1 and CDR2 are SNHLY and FYNNEI. Trimming removed 4 bases from V and 1 base from J, with 7 bases in between. CDR3 length equals 13 residues. The DNA of the CDR3 is TGTGCCAGCAGTGTACAGGAGAACACTGAAGCTTTCTTT. Residues: CASSVQENTEAFF.

This chain connects TRBV5-5 to TRBJ2-7; 8 nucleotides align to TRBD1. Germline V lookup: CDR1 SGHKS, CDR2 YYEKEE (reference sequence). V gave up 4 bases and J gave up 1 base; unmatched junction bases: 13. This CDR3 has 17 residues. The CDR3 spells CASSRRTGQIFSYEQYF. In DNA form, the CDR3 reads TGTGCCAGCAGCAGGAGGACAGGGCAAATCTTTTCCTACGAGCAGTACTTC.

This clone was seen only once. This chain connects TRBV2 to TRBJ2-4; TRBD2 agrees at 7 bases. Trimming cost V 3 bases and J 7 bases; bases outside gene matches: 3. The CDR3 spans 13 residues. The V gene's germline CDR1 is SNHLY and CDR2 FYNNEI. Here the CDR3 reads CASSEGLLNIQYF. The CDR3 DNA reads TGTGCCAGCAGTGAGGGACTACTGAACATTCAGTACTTC.

The gene calls are TRBV5-1 and TRBJ2-1; the D gene is possibly TRBD2 (6 bases). Trimming shortened V by 3 bases and J by 2 bases, and 12 bases separated the two germline ends. The CDR3 extends over 15 amino acids. Germline V gene lookup returns CDR1 SGHRS and CDR2 YFSETQ. In DNA, the CDR3 is TGCGCCAGCAGCTGGGGGGTCAGCACCTACAATGAGCAGTTCTTC. Its translation is CASSWGVSTYNEQFF.

The chain combines TRBV19 with TRBJ2-7; 9 bases are shared with TRBD1. Unmatched junction bases numbered 2, after V lost 3 bases and J lost 2 bases. The CDR3 sequence is 14 residues long. CDR1 is LNHDA, CDR2 SQIVND, per germline (reference sequence). CDR3 region: CASSITGGAYEQYF. CDR3 bases: TGTGCCAGTAGTATCACAGGGGGCGCCTACGAGCAGTACTTC.

This clone was counted a few times. The V call is TRBV19, the J call TRBJ1-4, with no clear D. The germline gives CDR1 LNHDA, CDR2 SQIVND (reference sequence). The CDR3 loop spans 13 amino acids. Trimming left V 6 bases short and J 6 bases short, with 11 bases between. The CDR3 DNA reads TGTGCCAGTAGGTGGCCGGGTGATGAAAAACTGTTTTTT. Its protein product is CASRWPGDEKLFF.

This clone was counted a few times. CDR3 residues: CASSQNGLADTQYF. CDR3 bases: TGTGCCAGCAGCCAAAACGGACTAGCCGATACGCAGTATTTT. V is TRBV4-2 and J is TRBJ2-3; 8 bases map to TRBD2. V trimming: 2 bases; J trimming: 6 bases; junction bases outside the gene matches: 4. This CDR3 has 14 amino acids. Looked up from germline, CDR1 is LGHNA and CDR2 is YNFKEQ.

This clone was observed a handful of times. The chain employs TRBV6-5 and TRBJ1-1; a weak D match, TRBD1 (6 bases). Trimming pared 2 bases from V and 4 bases from J, leaving 17 bases between. CDR3 size: 16 residues. Germline assignment: CDR1 MNHEY and CDR2 SVGAGI. The CDR3 is CASSYLPGQPPTEAFF. CDR3 in DNA: TGTGCCAGCAGTTACCTTCCAGGACAGCCGCCCACTGAAGCTTTCTTT.

This chain's CDR3 is CASSADPGGGYTF. The CDR3, as DNA: TGTGCCAGCAGTGCGGACCCAGGGGGTGGCTACACCTTC. The J gene is TRBJ1-2, the V gene TRBV2; the match to TRBD1 covers 7 bases. Germline assignment: CDR1 SNHLY and CDR2 FYNNEI. The CDR3 totals 13 residues. The V gene end was trimmed by 4 bases and the J gene end by 7 bases; junction bases not matched to a gene: 6. Looking up the rest from reference TRBV2 and TRBJ1-2 gives the full variable domain: EPEVTQTPSHQVTQMGQEVILRCVPISNHLYFYWYRQILGQKVEFLVSFYNNEISEKSEIFDDQFSVERPDGSNFTLKIRSTKLEDSAMYFCASSADPGGGYTFGSGTRLTVV.

About this clone: This sample includes further DNA sequences coding for the same CDR3. The chain couples TRBV7-2 to TRBJ1-3, with D possibly being TRBD1 (5 bases). Germline V gives CDR1 SGHTA, CDR2 FQGNSA. Trimming removed 5 bases at V and 0 bases at J, with 11 bases between. This CDR3 spans 15 amino acids. CDR3 region: CASSRTGFSGNTIYF. For the CDR3, the DNA is TGTGCCAGCAGCCGCACAGGTTTCTCTGGAAACACCATATATTTT.

V gene TRBV5-4 combines with J gene TRBJ2-7, with a weak D call TRBD2 (6 bases). The CDR3 consists of 14 residues. Germline lookup yields CDR1 SGHNT and CDR2 YYREEE (reference sequence). V lost 0 bases to trimming and J lost 2 bases, with 9 bases between them. The CDR3 sequence: CASSLAGGTYEQYF. The CDR3 DNA reads as TGTGCCAGCAGCTTGGCGGGCGGGACCTACGAGCAGTACTTC.